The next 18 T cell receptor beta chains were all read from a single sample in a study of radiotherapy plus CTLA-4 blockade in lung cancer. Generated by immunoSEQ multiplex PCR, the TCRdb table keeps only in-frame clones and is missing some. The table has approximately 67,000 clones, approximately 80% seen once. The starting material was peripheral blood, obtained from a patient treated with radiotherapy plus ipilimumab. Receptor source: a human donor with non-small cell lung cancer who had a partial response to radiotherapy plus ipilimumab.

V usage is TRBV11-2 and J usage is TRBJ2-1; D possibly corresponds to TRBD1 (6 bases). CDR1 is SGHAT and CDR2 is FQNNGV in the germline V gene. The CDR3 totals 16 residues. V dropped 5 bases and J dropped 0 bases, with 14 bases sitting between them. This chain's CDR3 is CASSPDLGGSYNEQFF. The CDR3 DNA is TGTGCCAGCAGCCCCGATCTAGGGGGCTCCTACAATGAGCAGTTCTTC.

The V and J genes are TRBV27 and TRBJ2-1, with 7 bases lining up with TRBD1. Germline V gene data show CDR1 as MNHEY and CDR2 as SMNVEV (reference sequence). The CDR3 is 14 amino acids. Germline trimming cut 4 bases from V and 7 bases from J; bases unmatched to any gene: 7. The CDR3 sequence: CASSSRDRGNEQFF. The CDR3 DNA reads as TGTGCCAGCAGTTCCCGGGACAGAGGAAATGAGCAGTTCTTC.

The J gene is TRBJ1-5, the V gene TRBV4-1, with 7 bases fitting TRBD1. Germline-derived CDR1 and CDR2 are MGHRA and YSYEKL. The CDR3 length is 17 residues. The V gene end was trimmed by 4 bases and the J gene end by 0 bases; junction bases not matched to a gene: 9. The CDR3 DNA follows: TGCGCCAGCAGCCCCACAGGGGACCCTTTTAGCAATCAGCCCCAGCATTTT. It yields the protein CASSPTGDPFSNQPQHF.

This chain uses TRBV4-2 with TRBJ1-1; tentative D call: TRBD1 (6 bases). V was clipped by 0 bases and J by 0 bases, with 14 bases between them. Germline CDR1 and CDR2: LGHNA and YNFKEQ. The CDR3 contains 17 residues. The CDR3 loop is CASSQDRTGTMNTEAFF. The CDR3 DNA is TGTGCCAGCAGCCAAGATCGTACAGGGACTATGAACACTGAAGCTTTCTTT.

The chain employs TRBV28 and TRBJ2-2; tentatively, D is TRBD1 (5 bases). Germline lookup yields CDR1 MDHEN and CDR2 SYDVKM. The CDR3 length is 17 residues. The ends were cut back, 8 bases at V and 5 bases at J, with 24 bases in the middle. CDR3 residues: CASRVPLGPGATGELFF. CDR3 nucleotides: TGTGCCAGCCGGGTTCCTTTGGGGCCTGGAGCGACCGGGGAGCTGTTTTTT.

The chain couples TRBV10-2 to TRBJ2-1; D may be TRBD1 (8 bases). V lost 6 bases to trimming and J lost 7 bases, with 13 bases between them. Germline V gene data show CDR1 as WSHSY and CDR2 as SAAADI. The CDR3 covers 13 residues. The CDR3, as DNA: TGCGCCAGCAGGCTACAGGGGGGGAATGAGCAGTTCTTC. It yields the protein CASRLQGGNEQFF.

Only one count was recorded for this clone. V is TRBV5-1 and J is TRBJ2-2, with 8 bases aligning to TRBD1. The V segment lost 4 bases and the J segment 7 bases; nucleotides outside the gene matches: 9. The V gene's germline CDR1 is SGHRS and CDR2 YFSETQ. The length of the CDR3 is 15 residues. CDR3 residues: CASSRQGAQDGELFF. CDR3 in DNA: TGCGCCAGCAGCCGGCAGGGGGCGCAGGACGGGGAGCTGTTTTTT.

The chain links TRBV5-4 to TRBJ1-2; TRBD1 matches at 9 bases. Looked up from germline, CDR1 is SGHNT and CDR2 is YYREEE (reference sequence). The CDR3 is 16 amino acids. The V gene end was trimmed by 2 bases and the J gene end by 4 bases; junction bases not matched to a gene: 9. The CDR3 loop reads CASSLKGAGQGYGYTF. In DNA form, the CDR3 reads TGTGCCAGCAGCTTAAAGGGGGCGGGACAGGGCTATGGCTACACCTTC.

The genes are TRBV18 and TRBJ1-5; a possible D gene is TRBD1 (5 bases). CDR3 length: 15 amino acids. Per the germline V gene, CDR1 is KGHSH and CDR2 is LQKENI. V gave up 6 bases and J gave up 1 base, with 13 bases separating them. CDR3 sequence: CASSSRRDSNQPQHF. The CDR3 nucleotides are TGTGCCAGCTCTTCCAGGAGGGACAGCAATCAGCCCCAGCATTTT.

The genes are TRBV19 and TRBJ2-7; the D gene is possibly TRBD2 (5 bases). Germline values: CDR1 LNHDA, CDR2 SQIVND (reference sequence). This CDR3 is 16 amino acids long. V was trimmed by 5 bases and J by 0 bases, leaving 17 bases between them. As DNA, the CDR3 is TGTGCCAGTAGTTGGTTTGTGGGAGCGGCCTCCTACGAGCAGTACTTC. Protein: CASSWFVGAASYEQYF.

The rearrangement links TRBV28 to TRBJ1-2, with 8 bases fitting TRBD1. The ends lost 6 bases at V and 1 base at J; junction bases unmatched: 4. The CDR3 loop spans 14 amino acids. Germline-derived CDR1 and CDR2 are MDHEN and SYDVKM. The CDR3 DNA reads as TGTGCCAGCAGGAGACAGGGGATTAACTATGGCTACACCTTC. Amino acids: CASRRQGINYGYTF.

CDR3: CASKKSGAGETQYF. CDR3 nucleotide sequence: TGTGCCAGCAAAAAATCAGGGGCTGGGGAGACCCAGTACTTC. The chain combines TRBV28 with TRBJ2-5; D is perhaps TRBD1 (6 bases). Germline CDR1 and CDR2: MDHEN and SYDVKM. V was trimmed by 7 bases and J by 5 bases, leaving 17 bases between them. The CDR3 length is 14 residues. The entire variable domain, with the rest obtained from reference TRBV28 and TRBJ2-5, is as follows: DVKVTQSSRYLVKRTGEKVFLECVQDMDHENMFWYRQDPGLGLRLIYFSYDVKMKEKGDIPEGYSVSREKKERFSLILESASTNQTSMYLCASKKSGAGETQYFGPGTRLLVL.

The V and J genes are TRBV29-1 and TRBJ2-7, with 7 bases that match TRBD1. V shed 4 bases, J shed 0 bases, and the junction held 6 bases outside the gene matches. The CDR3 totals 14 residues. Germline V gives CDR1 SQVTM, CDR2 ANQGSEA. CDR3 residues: CSVVTGVSSYEQYF. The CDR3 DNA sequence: TGCAGCGTTGTCACAGGGGTGAGCTCCTACGAGCAGTACTTC.

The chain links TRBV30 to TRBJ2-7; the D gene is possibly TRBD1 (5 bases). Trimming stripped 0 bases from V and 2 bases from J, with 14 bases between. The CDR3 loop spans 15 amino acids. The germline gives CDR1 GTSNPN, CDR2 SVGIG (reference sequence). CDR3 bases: TGTGCCTGGAGTGTACTGACAGTGTACCCCTACGAGCAGTACTTC. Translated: CAWSVLTVYPYEQYF.

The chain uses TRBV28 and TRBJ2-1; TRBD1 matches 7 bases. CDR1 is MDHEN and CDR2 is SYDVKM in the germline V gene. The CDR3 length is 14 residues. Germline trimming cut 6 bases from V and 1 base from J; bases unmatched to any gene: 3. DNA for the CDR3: TGTGCCAGCAGAGCGACAGGGTCCTACAATGAGCAGTTCTTC. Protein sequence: CASRATGSYNEQFF. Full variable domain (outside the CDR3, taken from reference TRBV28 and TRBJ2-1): DVKVTQSSRYLVKRTGEKVFLECVQDMDHENMFWYRQDPGLGLRLIYFSYDVKMKEKGDIPEGYSVSREKKERFSLILESASTNQTSMYLCASRATGSYNEQFFGPGTRLTVL.

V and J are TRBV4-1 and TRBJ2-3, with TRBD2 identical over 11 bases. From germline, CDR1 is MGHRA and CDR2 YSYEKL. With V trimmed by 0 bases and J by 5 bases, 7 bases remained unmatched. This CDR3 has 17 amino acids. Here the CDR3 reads CASSQDRLAGGGDTQYF. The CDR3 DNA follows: TGCGCCAGCAGCCAAGATAGGCTAGCGGGAGGTGGAGATACGCAGTATTTT.

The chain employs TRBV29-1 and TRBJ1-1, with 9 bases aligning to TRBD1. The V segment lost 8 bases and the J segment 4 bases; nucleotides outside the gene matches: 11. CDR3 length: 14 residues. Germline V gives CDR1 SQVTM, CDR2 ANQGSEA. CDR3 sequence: CSSSGQGGGTEAFF. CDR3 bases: TGCAGCTCATCGGGACAGGGTGGAGGCACTGAAGCTTTCTTT.

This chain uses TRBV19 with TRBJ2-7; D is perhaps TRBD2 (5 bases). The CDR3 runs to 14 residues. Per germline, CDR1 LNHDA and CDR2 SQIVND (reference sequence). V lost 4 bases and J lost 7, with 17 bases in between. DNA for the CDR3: TGTGCCAGTAGTAAAAGCGGCCCCCGCTTTGAGCAGTACTTC. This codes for CASSKSGPRFEQYF.